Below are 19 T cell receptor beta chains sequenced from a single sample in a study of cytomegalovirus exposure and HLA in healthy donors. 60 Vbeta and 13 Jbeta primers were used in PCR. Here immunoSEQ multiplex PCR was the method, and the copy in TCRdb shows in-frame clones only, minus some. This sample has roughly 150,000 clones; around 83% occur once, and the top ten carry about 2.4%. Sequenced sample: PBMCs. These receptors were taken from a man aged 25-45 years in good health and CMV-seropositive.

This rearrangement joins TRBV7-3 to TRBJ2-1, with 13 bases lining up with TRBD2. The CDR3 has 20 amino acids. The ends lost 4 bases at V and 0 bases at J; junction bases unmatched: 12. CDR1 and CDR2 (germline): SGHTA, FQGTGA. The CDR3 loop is CASSSPVPGTSGASYNEQFF. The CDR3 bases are TGTGCCAGCAGCTCCCCCGTCCCCGGGACTAGCGGGGCCTCCTACAATGAGCAGTTCTTC.

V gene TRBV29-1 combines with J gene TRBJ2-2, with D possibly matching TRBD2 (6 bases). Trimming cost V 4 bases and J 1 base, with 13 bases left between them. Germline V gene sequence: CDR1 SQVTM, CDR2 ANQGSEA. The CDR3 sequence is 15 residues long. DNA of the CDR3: TGCAGCGTTGCCCTGGGACTGGGGAACACCGGGGAGCTGTTTTTT. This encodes CSVALGLGNTGELFF.

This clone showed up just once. The chain's CDR3 is CASTELATGELFF. For the CDR3, the DNA is TGTGCCAGCACGGAACTAGCCACCGGGGAGCTGTTTTTT. The rearrangement links TRBV2 to TRBJ2-2, with D tentatively TRBD2 (6 bases). This CDR3 comprises 13 residues. Germline V gene sequence: CDR1 SNHLY, CDR2 FYNNEI. Deletions cut 7 bases from V and 4 bases from J, with 10 bases between.

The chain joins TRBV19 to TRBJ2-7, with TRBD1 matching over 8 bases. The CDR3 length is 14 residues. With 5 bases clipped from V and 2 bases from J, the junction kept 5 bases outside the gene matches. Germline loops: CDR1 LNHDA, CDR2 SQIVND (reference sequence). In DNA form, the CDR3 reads TGTGCCAGTAGTCAGCAGGGGGCCACCTACGAGCAGTACTTC. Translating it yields CASSQQGATYEQYF.

The chain's CDR3 is CASSSRGAYTEAFF. CDR3 in DNA: TGTGCCAGCAGTTCTCGGGGGGCGTACACTGAAGCTTTCTTT. The rearrangement uses TRBV6-5 and TRBJ1-1; a weak D match, TRBD1 (6 bases). Trimming took 4 bases from V and 3 from J, leaving 12 bases between them. The CDR3 has 14 amino acids. The germline V gene has CDR1 MNHEY and CDR2 SVGAGI.

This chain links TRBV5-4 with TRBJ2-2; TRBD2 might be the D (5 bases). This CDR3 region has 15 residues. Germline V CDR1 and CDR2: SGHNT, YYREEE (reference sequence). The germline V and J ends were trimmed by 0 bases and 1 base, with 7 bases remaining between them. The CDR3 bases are TGTGCCAGCAGCTTGGGGACTTTGAACACCGGGGAGCTGTTTTTT. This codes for CASSLGTLNTGELFF.

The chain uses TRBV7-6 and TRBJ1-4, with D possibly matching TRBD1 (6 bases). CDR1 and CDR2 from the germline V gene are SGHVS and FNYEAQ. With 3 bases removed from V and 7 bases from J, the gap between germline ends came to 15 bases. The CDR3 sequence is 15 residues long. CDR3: CASSLTRSQGEKLFF. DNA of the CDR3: TGTGCCAGCAGCTTGACCCGATCACAGGGTGAAAAACTGTTTTTT.

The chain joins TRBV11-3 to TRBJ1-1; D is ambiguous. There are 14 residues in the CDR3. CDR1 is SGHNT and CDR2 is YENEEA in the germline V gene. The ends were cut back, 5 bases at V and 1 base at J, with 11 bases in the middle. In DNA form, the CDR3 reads TGTGCCAGCAGCCAAAGAGGCTGGAACACTGAAGCTTTCTTT. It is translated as CASSQRGWNTEAFF.

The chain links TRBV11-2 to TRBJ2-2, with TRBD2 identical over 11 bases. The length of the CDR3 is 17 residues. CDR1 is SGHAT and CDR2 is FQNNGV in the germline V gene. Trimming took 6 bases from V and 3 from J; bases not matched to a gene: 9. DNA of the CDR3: TGTGCCAGCAGGGCTAGCGGGAGGCCGGAATACACCGGGGAGCTGTTTTTT. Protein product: CASRASGRPEYTGELFF.

The chain's CDR3 is CASSLRGGGGYTF. The CDR3 region has the DNA TGTGCCAGCAGCTTAAGAGGGGGGGGTGGCTACACCTTC. The chain uses TRBV7-8 and TRBJ1-2; TRBD1 is a possible D gene (6 bases). Germline loops: CDR1 SGHVS, CDR2 FQNEAQ. V was clipped by 2 bases and J by 7 bases, with 11 bases between them. The CDR3 contains 13 residues.

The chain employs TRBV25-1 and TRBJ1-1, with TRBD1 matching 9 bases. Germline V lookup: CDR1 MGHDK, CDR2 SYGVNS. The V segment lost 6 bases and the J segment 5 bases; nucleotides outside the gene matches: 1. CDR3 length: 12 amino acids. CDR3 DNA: TGTGCCAGCAGGACAGGGGGAACTGAAGCTTTCTTT. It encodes CASRTGGTEAFF.

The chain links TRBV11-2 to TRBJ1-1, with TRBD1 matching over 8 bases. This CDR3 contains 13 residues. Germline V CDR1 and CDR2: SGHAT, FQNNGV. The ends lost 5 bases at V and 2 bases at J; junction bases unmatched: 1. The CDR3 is CASSGQGNTEAFF. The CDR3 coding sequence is TGTGCCAGCAGCGGACAGGGAAACACTGAAGCTTTCTTT.

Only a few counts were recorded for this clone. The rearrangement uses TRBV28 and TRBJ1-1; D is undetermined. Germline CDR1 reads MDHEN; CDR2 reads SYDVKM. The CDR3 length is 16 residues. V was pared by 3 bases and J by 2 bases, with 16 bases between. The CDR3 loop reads CASSFRSARVNTEAFF. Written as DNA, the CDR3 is TGTGCCAGCAGTTTTCGTAGTGCGAGGGTAAACACTGAAGCTTTCTTT.

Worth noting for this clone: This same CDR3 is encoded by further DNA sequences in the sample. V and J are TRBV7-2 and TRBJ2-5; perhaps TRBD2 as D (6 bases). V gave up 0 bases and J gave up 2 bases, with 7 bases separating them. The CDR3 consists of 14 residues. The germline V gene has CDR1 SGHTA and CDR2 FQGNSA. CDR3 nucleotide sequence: TGTGCCAGCAGCTTAGCGGGAGGACAAGAGACCCAGTACTTC. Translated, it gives CASSLAGGQETQYF. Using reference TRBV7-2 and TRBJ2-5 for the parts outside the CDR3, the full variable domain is GAGVSQSPSNKVTEKGKDVELRCDPISGHTALYWYRQSLGQGLEFLIYFQGNSAPDKSGLPSDRFSAERTGGSVSTLTIQRTQQEDSAVYLCASSLAGGQETQYFGPGTRLLVL.

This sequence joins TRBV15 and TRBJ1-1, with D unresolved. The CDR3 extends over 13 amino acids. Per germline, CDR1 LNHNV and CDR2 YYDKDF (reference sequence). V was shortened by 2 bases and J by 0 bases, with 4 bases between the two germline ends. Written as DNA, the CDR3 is TGTGCCACCAGCAGACAAATGAACACTGAAGCTTTCTTT. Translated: CATSRQMNTEAFF.

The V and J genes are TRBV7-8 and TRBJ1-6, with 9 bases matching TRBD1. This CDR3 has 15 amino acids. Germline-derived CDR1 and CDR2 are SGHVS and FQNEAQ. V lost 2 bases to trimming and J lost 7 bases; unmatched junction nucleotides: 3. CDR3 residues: CASSLLGQGNSPLHF. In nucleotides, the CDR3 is TGTGCCAGCAGCTTACTAGGACAGGGGAATTCACCCCTCCACTTT.

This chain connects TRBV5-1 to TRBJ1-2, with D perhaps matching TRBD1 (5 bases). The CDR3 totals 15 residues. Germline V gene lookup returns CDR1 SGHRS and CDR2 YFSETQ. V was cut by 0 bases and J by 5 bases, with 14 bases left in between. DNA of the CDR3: TGCGCCAGCAGCTTGGGCGGGACGGTATGGTATGGCTACACCTTC. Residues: CASSLGGTVWYGYTF.

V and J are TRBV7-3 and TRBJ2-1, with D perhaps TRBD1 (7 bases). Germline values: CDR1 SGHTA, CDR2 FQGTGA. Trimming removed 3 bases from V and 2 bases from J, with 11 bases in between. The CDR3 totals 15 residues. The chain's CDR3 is CASSFSGGPYNEQFF. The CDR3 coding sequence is TGTGCCAGCAGCTTTTCAGGGGGGCCCTACAATGAGCAGTTCTTC.

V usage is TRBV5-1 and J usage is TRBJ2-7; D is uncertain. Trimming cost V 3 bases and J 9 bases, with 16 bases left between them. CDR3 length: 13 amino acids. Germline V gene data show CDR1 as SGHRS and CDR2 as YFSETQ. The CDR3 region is CASSSSDSIGQYF. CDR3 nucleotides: TGCGCCAGCAGCTCCTCTGACTCGATCGGGCAGTACTTC.